This T cell receptor (beta chain) originates from a study of OX40 agonist ivuxolimab in advanced cancers. Study-wide background: Participants averaged around 60 years of age (range roughly 23 to 80) and were under 90% male. Findings and caveats of the study: Partial responders treated at 0.1-3.0 mg/kg exhibited clonal expansion among the lowest measured. CD8+ T cells were the subset that, on average, had more expanded clones than CD4+.

Sequencing used immunoSEQ multiplex PCR; TCRdb keeps in-frame clones, though not all of them. The top ten hold approximately 35% of the sample, which has under 10,000 clones, 75% to 85% seen once. Germline CDR1 reads MNHNS; CDR2 reads SASEGT. V was clipped by 0 bases and J by 9 bases, with 15 bases between them. The CDR3 runs 15 residues. Remarks on this clone: Antigen unknown.

V gene TRBV6-1 combines with J gene TRBJ2-1; D gene unclear. Here the sequenced sample was CD4+ or CD8+ T cells sorted from blood, taken in a trial of the OX40 agonist ivuxolimab. This clonotype originated in an adult with an advanced solid tumor such as melanoma, head and neck, liver or kidney cancer. This CDR3 reads CASSEARSGGIEQFF. CDR3 coding DNA: TGTGCCAGCAGTGAAGCCCGGTCGGGTGGGATTGAGCAGTTCTTC.